This is a list of T cell receptor beta chains from one sample in a study of T cell repertoires in cytomegalovirus infection. TCRdb re-derived calls from the reads in MiXCR, one entry per CDR3 protein. The table records roughly 280,000 distinct CDR3 sequences, roughly 9% of them present only once. Sequencing input: PBMCs. The receptors come from a human donor in good health (CMV status not recorded). Some clones in this sample may be carry-over from other donors' samples. CDR3s include the opening cysteine and the closing phenylalanine or tryptophan. A D gene is named only where the DNA matches it firmly. The size entry is marked missing in some rows and otherwise reads once, few, many or a size class.

j_gene	abundance	v_gene	d_gene	CDR3nt	CDR3aa
TRBJ2-3	many	TRBV12-3/TRBV12-4	TRBD2	TGTGCCAGCAGCCGACTAGCGGGACAGGCAGATACGCAGTATTTT	CASSRLAGQADTQYF
TRBJ1-4	many	TRBV4-3	.	TGCGCCAGCAGCCAAGTCTCTACAGGGAATGAAAAACTGTTTTTT	CASSQVSTGNEKLFF
TRBJ2-5	few	TRBV27	.	TGTGCCAGCTCATCTGCTAGGACCCAAGAGACCCAGTACTTC	CASSSARTQETQYF
TRBJ2-7	many	TRBV7-2	.	TGTGCCAGCAGCTTAGCGCCCGAGAGATACGAGCAGTACTTC	CASSLAPERYEQYF
TRBJ2-7	.	TRBV6-6	.	TGTGCCAGCAGTGAGTTGGACGGGAGCTACGAGCAGTACTTC	CASSELDGSYEQYF
TRBJ1-5	few	TRBV3-1	.	TGTGCCAGCAGCCAAGATAACAGGCGGCAGCCCCAGCATTTT	CASSQDNRRQPQHF
TRBJ2-1	many	TRBV7-9	TRBD2	TGTGCCAGCAGCGTGGCGACTAGCGGGAGGGGAGAGCAGTTCTTC	CASSVATSGRGEQFF
TRBJ1-5	many	TRBV7-9	.	TGTGCCAGCAGCTTTGGACATAATAGCAATCAGCCCCAGCATTTT	CASSFGHNSNQPQHF
TRBJ1-5	many	TRBV6-2/TRBV6-3	TRBD1	TGTGCCAGCAGTAGGGGGACAGGCCTTCTCAATCAGCCCCAGCATTTT	CASSRGTGLLNQPQHF
TRBJ1-5	few	TRBV6-1	.	TGTGCCAGCAGGATGGACAGAGCGGGGAATCAGCCCCAGCATTTT	CASRMDRAGNQPQHF
TRBJ2-3	many	TRBV7-2	.	TGTGCCAGCAGCTTAGCGCAGGGTCGGAGGGGGTCACATACGCAGTATTTT	CASSLAQGRRGSHTQYF
TRBJ1-2	many	TRBV7-2	.	TGTGCCAGCAGCTTTAACGCGAACTATGGCTACACCTTC	CASSFNANYGYTF
TRBJ1-6	many	TRBV7-2	.	TGTGCCAGCAGCGCGCAGGGGTGGGCGAATTCACCCCTCCACTTT	CASSAQGWANSPLHF
TRBJ1-5	few	TRBV19	.	TGTGCCAGTAGTATAGGGAAGAATCAGCCCCAGCATTTT	CASSIGKNQPQHF
TRBJ1-1	.	TRBV28	.	TGTGCCAGCAGTTTTAACAGAGGGGCTTTCTTT	CASSFNRGAFF
TRBJ2-5	many	TRBV7-2	.	TGTGCCAGCAGCTGGGGGTCGCAGGGAGAGACCCAGTACTTC	CASSWGSQGETQYF
TRBJ2-7	few	TRBV28	.	TGTGCCAGCCGTTTAAGTAACAGGGCCTGGCAGTACTTC	CASRLSNRAWQYF
TRBJ2-7	.	TRBV29-1	TRBD1	TGCAGCGTCCGGACAGGTACCTACGAGCAGTACTTC	CSVRTGTYEQYF
TRBJ2-2	few	TRBV7-8	TRBD2	TGTGCCAGCAGCTTCTTAGCGGGGGGGCTTAACACCGGGGAGCTGTTTTTT	CASSFLAGGLNTGELFF
TRBJ2-2	many	TRBV7-8	TRBD2	TGTGCCAGCAGCTTAGGGACTAGCGGGAGTTTGGGGGAGCTGTTTTTT	CASSLGTSGSLGELFF
TRBJ1-1	many	TRBV7-2	.	TGTGCCAGCAGCTTAGCGGGCCCAGGGGAAATCTTT	CASSLAGPGEIF
TRBJ2-7	few	TRBV15	.	TGTGCCACCAGCAGGAGTCCCCCCGGGTCCTACGAGCAGTACTTC	CATSRSPPGSYEQYF
TRBJ2-6	many	TRBV19	.	TGTGCCACCCGCAACTCTGGGGCCAACGTCCTGACTTTC	CATRNSGANVLTF
TRBJ2-2	many	TRBV11-2	TRBD1	TGTGCCAGCACCCGACTACCAGGGGGCACCGGGGAGCTGTTTTTT	CASTRLPGGTGELFF
TRBJ2-2	.	TRBV20-1	TRBD2	TGCAGTGCTCCTCCCGCGGGGGGAAATACCGGGGAGCTGTTTTTT	CSAPPAGGNTGELFF
TRBJ2-7	many	TRBV7-2	TRBD1	TGTGCCAGCAGCCCAATCCGGGACAGCTACGAGCAGTACTTC	CASSPIRDSYEQYF
TRBJ1-2	many	TRBV28	.	TGTGCCAGCAGTACAGTAAATAACTATGGCTACACCTTC	CASSTVNNYGYTF
TRBJ2-7	many	TRBV7-2	.	TGTGCCAGCAGCTTAGGCTGGACCTCTTCCGAGCAGTACTTC	CASSLGWTSSEQYF
TRBJ1-2	many	TRBV28	.	TGTGCCAGCACCTCCGGCGGTGTCCTCTATGGCTACACCTTC	CASTSGGVLYGYTF
TRBJ1-6	.	TRBV28	TRBD1	TGTGCCAGCAGTGGACGGGACAGGGGGCCCAATTCACCCCTCCACTTT	CASSGRDRGPNSPLHF
TRBJ1-3	many	TRBV7-2	.	TGTGCCAGCAGCTTAGCACCTGGAAACACCATATATTTT	CASSLAPGNTIYF
TRBJ1-5	many	TRBV18	TRBD1	TGTGCCAGCTCACCACAAAAGGGGGCGCGGCAGCCCCAGCATTTT	CASSPQKGARQPQHF
TRBJ2-7	.	TRBV6-1	TRBD1	TGTGCCAGCGGCGAAGAAGGGGGCGTCTACGAGCAGTACTTC	CASGEEGGVYEQYF
TRBJ2-1	few	TRBV20-1	TRBD2	TGCAGTGCTCGTAGACTAGCGGGAGCCTCGGATGAGCAGTTCTTC	CSARRLAGASDEQFF
TRBJ2-1	many	TRBV7-2	TRBD1	TGTGCCAGCAGCGTAGGGACAGGGACCTACAATGAGCAGTTCTTC	CASSVGTGTYNEQFF
TRBJ2-1	many	TRBV7-8	TRBD2	TGTGCCAGCAGCTTCCGTGCCGGGACTAGCGGGGCAAGCTCCTACAATGAGCAGTTCTTC	CASSFRAGTSGASSYNEQFF
TRBJ1-2	many	TRBV2	TRBD1	TGTGCCAGCAGTAAGGACAGGGGAAGCTATGGCTACACCTTC	CASSKDRGSYGYTF
TRBJ2-3	many	TRBV5-1	TRBD1	TGCGCCAGCAGCTTGAAGGGGGCGCCCCCGGATACGCAGTATTTT	CASSLKGAPPDTQYF
TRBJ2-3	many	TRBV28	.	TGTGCCAGCAGTTTAGGGGGTCAGGGGCCAGATACGCAGTATTTT	CASSLGGQGPDTQYF
TRBJ1-2	many	TRBV28	.	TGTGCCAGCAAAGGGGAGTTGGCCCCCTATGGCTACACCTTC	CASKGELAPYGYTF
TRBJ2-5	many	TRBV5-4	TRBD2	TGTGCCAGCAGCCGAGGGGCGGGAGGGGGACCACAAGAGACCCAGTACTTC	CASSRGAGGGPQETQYF